This TCR beta chain was sequenced for a study of T cells expressing NK-cell markers. From the 5' RACE reads, TCRdb lists one entry per CDR3 protein and no DNA. The sample data list hundreds of thousands of distinct CDR3 sequences. The germline V gene has CDR1 SGHRS and CDR2 YFSETQ. This CDR3 has 17 amino acids. The TCR sequence derives from a man between 18 and 29 years old in good health. The sample taken for sequencing was blood T cells: a sorted CD56 or NKG2C T cell subset, CD4+ or CD8+ T cells, or bulk PBMC T cells (not recorded which). The gene calls are TRBV5-1 and TRBJ2-1; TCRdb picks TRBD2, but there is no DNA to check that call. This CDR3 reads CASRKGLADKVYNEQFF. The full variable domain, with the rest looked up from reference TRBV5-1 and TRBJ2-1, is KAGVTQTPRYLIKTRGQQVTLSCSPISGHRSVSWYQQTPGQGLQFLFEYFSETQRNKGNFPGRFSGRQFSNSRSEMNVSTLELGDSALYLCASRKGLADKVYNEQFFGPGTRLTVL.